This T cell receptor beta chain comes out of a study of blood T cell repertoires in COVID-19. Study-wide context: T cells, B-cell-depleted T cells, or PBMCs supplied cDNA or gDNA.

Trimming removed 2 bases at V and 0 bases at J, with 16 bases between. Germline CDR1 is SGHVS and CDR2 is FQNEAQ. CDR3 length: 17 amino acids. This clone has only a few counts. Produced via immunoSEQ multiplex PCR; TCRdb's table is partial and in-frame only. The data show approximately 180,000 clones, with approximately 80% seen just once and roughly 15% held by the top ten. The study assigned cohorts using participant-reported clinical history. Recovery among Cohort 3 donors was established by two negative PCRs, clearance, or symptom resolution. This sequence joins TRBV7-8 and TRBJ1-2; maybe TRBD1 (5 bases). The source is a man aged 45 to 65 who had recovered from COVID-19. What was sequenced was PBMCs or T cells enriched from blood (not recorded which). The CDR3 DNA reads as TGTGCCAGCAGCTTAACCTTTAGACAGACCCCTAACTATGGCTACACCTTC. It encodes CASSLTFRQTPNYGYTF.